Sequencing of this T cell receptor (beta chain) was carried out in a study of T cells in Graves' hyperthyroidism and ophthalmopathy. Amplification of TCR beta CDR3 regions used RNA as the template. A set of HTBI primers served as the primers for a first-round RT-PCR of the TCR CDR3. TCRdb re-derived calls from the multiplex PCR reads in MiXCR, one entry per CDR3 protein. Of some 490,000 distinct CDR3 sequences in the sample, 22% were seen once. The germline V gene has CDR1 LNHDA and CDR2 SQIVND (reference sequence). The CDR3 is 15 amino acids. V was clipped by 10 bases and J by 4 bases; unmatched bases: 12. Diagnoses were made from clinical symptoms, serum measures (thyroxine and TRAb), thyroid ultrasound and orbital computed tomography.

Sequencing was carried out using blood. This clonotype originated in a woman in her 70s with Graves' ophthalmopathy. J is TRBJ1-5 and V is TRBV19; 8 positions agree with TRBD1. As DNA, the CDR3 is TGTGCCACTACCAATCGACAGGGGATGAATCAGCCCCAGCATTTT. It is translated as CATTNRQGMNQPQHF.